This TCR beta chain was recovered during a study of shared clonotypes between healthy human individuals. Regarding the study as a whole: In general, naive subsets displayed greater estimated richness than memory subsets did. Expectations were that clonotype sharing among donors would be affected by sequencing depth.

Only a few counts were recorded for this clone. What it binds is unknown. The study separated CD4+ cells into CD45RA+ naive and CD45RA-negative memory subsets. Several immunoSEQ plates held equal portions of the genomic DNA taken from each subset. TCRdb keeps only in-frame clones here, not all; method: immunoSEQ multiplex PCR. The profile shows about 2.4 million clones, 90% to 95% of them singletons. The CDR3 is 13 residues long. The ends were cut back, 2 bases at V and 2 bases at J, with 6 bases in the middle. Germline V CDR1 and CDR2: SEHNR, FQNEAQ (reference sequence). The sample consisted of naive CD4+ T cells from PBMCs. This sample's subset: CD45RA+ positively selected. The sequence derives from a man aged 18 to 30 in good health. Some clones in this sample may be carry-over from other donors' samples. The gene calls are TRBV7-9 and TRBJ1-1; D is unclear. CDR3 nucleotides: TGTGCCAGCAGCTTAAGGAGCAACACTGAAGCTTTCTTT. It specifies CASSLRSNTEAFF.